What follows are 11 T cell receptor beta chains derived from one specimen sequenced in a study of PD-1 blockade in classical Hodgkin lymphoma. Brentuximab vedotin exposure varied, and every patient relapsed after autologous stem cell transplantation. The method was immunoSEQ multiplex PCR; TCRdb's version includes in-frame clones alone and lacks a portion of them. The data hold 65,000 to 95,000 clones, with around 90% observed a single time. The source was peripheral blood mononuclear cells (PBMCs), collected at baseline. The receptors were gathered from a human donor with classical Hodgkin lymphoma.

V gene TRBV19 combines with J gene TRBJ1-2; no definite D call. V lost 3 bases and J lost 1, with 12 bases in between. Germline V gene sequence: CDR1 LNHDA, CDR2 SQIVND (reference sequence). The CDR3 sequence is 15 residues long. The CDR3 DNA sequence: TGTGCCAGTAGTATGGCCGGGAAAAGTAACTATGGCTACACCTTC. This codes for CASSMAGKSNYGYTF.

The genes are TRBV18 and TRBJ2-1; D not certain. This CDR3 is 15 amino acids long. From germline, CDR1 is KGHSH and CDR2 LQKENI. V was shortened by 0 bases and J by 2 bases, with 8 bases between the two germline ends. DNA of the CDR3: TGTGCCAGCTCACCACCTCCCGGAACCTACAATGAGCAGTTCTTC. Translating gives CASSPPPGTYNEQFF.

There are a few counts of this clone. The V call is TRBV5-1, the J call TRBJ2-2, with D hard to call. From germline, CDR1 is SGHRS and CDR2 YFSETQ. Trimming left V 3 bases short and J 7 bases short, with 10 bases between. This CDR3 spans 13 amino acids. For the CDR3, the DNA is TGCGCCAGCAGCTCGGAAGGTTACGGGGAGCTGTTTTTT. Encoded protein: CASSSEGYGELFF.

In this sample, this clone turned up once. V and J are TRBV27 and TRBJ1-4, with 9 bases aligning to TRBD1. Germline assignment: CDR1 MNHEY and CDR2 SMNVEV (reference sequence). Losses at the gene ends were 2 bases for V and 6 bases for J; bases not matched to a gene: 4. This CDR3 is 15 amino acids long. As DNA, the CDR3 is TGTGCCAGCAGTTTAGGGACAGGGAGGGATGAAAAACTGTTTTTT. Its protein is CASSLGTGRDEKLFF.

This sequence joins TRBV7-9 and TRBJ2-5; 10 nucleotides match TRBD1. The J segment lost 5 bases and the V segment lost 3 bases, leaving 9 bases of the junction unmatched. This CDR3 contains 16 residues. Germline CDR1 SEHNR, CDR2 FQNEAQ (reference sequence). In DNA, the CDR3 is TGTGCCAGCAGCTTGAGACAGGGGGCCGTGGAGGAGACCCAGTACTTC. It yields the protein CASSLRQGAVEETQYF. The full variable domain, with the rest looked up from reference TRBV7-9 and TRBJ2-5, is DTGVSQNPRHKITKRGQNVTFRCDPISEHNRLYWYRQTLGQGPEFLTYFQNEAQLEKSRLLSDRFSAERPKGSFSTLEIQRTEQGDSAMYLCASSLRQGAVEETQYFGPGTRLLVL.

The chain combines TRBV11-2 with TRBJ1-2, with TRBD1 matching over 8 bases. This CDR3 spans 15 amino acids. The ends lost 1 base at V and 8 bases at J; junction bases unmatched: 9. From germline, CDR1 is SGHAT and CDR2 FQNNGV. The CDR3 DNA follows: TGTGCCAGCAGCTTAGGCCACCAGACAGGGGACGGCTACACCTTC. This gives the protein CASSLGHQTGDGYTF.

This chain joins TRBV28 and TRBJ2-3; 10 positions match TRBD2. The germline CDR1 and CDR2 sequences are MDHEN and SYDVKM. The CDR3 contains 15 residues. V shed 4 bases and J 8 bases; nucleotides not matched to a gene: 9. The DNA for the CDR3 is TGTGCCAGCAGTTCCTATCTAGCGGGAGTTGTTACGCAGTATTTT. It translates to CASSSYLAGVVTQYF.

The J gene is TRBJ1-1, the V gene TRBV7-9; 7 bases are a match to TRBD1. CDR3 length: 14 amino acids. Germline V CDR1 and CDR2: SEHNR, FQNEAQ (reference sequence). V was pared by 4 bases and J by 4 bases, with 6 bases of the junction left unmatched. CDR3 in DNA: TGTGCCAGCAGCTCCAAACAGGGGAGCACTGAAGCTTTCTTT. Translation gives CASSSKQGSTEAFF.

This rearrangement joins TRBV11-2 to TRBJ2-5; 9 bases map to TRBD1. CDR1 and CDR2 from the germline V gene are SGHAT and FQNNGV. The CDR3 is 13 amino acids. With V trimmed by 3 bases and J by 5 bases, 1 base remained unmatched. The CDR3 region is CASSFTGGETQYF. Written as DNA, the CDR3 is TGTGCCAGCAGCTTTACAGGGGGCGAGACCCAGTACTTC.

CDR3 residues: CASSSGAGAPYEQYF. The DNA of the CDR3 is TGTGCCAGCAGCTCTGGGGCGGGAGCACCCTACGAGCAGTACTTC. The J gene is TRBJ2-7, the V gene TRBV13; 7 positions agree with TRBD2. The V segment lost 4 bases and the J segment 2 bases; nucleotides outside the gene matches: 8. Per germline, CDR1 PRHDT and CDR2 FYEKMQ (reference sequence). This CDR3 has 15 residues. Full variable domain (remainder filled in from reference TRBV13 and TRBJ2-7): AAGVIQSPRHLIKEKRETATLKCYPIPRHDTVYWYQQGPGQDPQFLISFYEKMQSDKGSIPDRFSAQQFSDYHSELNMSSLELGDSALYFCASSSGAGAPYEQYFGPGTRLTVT.

The table lists this clone with a count of one. This chain joins TRBV11-1 and TRBJ2-3, with 8 bases fitting TRBD2. This CDR3 region has 15 residues. Germline V gene sequence: CDR1 SGHAT, CDR2 FQDESV (reference sequence). V was clipped by 7 bases and J by 4 bases; unmatched bases: 10. The CDR3 nucleotides read TGTGCCAGCACTCCTACGCGGGAGGTTGCAGATACGCAGTATTTT. Translation gives CASTPTREVADTQYF.